The TCR beta chain described here comes from a study of neoadjuvant anti-PD-1 for oral cavity cancer. Overall study: Around day 43, patients without progression received a fourth nivolumab dose before surgery. Points from the study as a whole: With three patients per group, TCR findings need larger cohorts. Pretreatment Treg/Th17 ratio correlated inversely with post-treatment tumor clonality.

Produced via immunoSEQ multiplex PCR; TCRdb's table is partial and in-frame only. The table lists 15,000 to 20,000 clones, around two thirds of them singletons. As for this clone: Antigen: not known.

The V gene end was trimmed by 0 bases and the J gene end by 2 bases; junction bases not matched to a gene: 3. The CDR3 has 15 amino acids. Germline CDR1 and CDR2: GTSNPN and SVGIG (reference sequence). This TCR came from a person aged 35 to 85 with oral cavity squamous cell carcinoma. Here the sequenced sample was PBMCs, taken before nivolumab (anti-PD-1) treatment. The gene calls are TRBV30 and TRBJ2-7; 11 bases fit TRBD1. CDR3 sequence (DNA): TGTGCCTGGAGTGTCGGACAGGGGGCGACCTACGAGCAGTACTTC. Protein sequence: CAWSVGQGATYEQYF.